This T cell receptor beta chain was documented in a study of cytomegalovirus exposure and HLA in healthy donors. Study conclusions and caveats: TCR beta sequences numbering 16,951 were associated with HLA alleles at 0.05 false discovery rate in a later analysis. The classifier, whose performance was assessed in both the original and validation cohorts, reportedly diagnosed cytomegalovirus status with high specificity and sensitivity. From TCR beta sequences, most subjects' HLA-A and HLA-B alleles were reportedly predicted accurately.

Healthy bone marrow donors made up the cohort. This clone was seen a single time. Its specificity is not known. PCR amplification relied on 60 Vbeta primers (plus 13 Jbeta primers). Assay used: immunoSEQ multiplex PCR; TCRdb lists only in-frame clones, some missing. The data contain some 160,000 clones, over 75% of them singletons. CDR3 length: 15 amino acids. Germline V gene lookup returns CDR1 MNHNS and CDR2 SASEGT. Trimming at V came to 2 bases and at J to 6 bases, leaving 8 bases not matched to a gene. The V gene is TRBV6-1, the J gene TRBJ2-5; 8 nucleotides agree with TRBD2. This clonotype originated in a woman under 40 in good health and CMV-seronegative. Sequenced: PBMCs. For the CDR3, the DNA is TGTGCCAGCAGTGAATACACGGGGGGGAGGCAGACCCAGTACTTC. It is translated as CASSEYTGGRQTQYF.